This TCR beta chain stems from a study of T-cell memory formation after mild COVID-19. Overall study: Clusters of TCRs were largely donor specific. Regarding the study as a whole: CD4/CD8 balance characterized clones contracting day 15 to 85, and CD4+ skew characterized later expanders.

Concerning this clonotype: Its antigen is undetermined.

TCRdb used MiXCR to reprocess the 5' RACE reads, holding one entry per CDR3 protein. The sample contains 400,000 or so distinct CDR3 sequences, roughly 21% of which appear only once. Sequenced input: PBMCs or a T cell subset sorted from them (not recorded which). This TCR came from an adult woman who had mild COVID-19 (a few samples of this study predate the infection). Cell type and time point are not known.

The chain's CDR3 is CASSYGTSRPDTQYF. For the CDR3, the DNA is TGTGCCAGCAGCTACGGGACTAGCAGGCCAGATACGCAGTATTTT. The chain is built from TRBV9 and TRBJ2-3; 9 positions agree with TRBD2. The CDR3 contains 15 residues. Germline V gene lookup returns CDR1 SGDLS and CDR2 YYNGEE. V shed 4 bases and J 4 bases; nucleotides not matched to a gene: 7.